Listed below are T cell receptor beta chains from one sample, sequenced in a study of molecular identifiers for immune sequencing clone quantification. Using its own MiXCR run on the PCR reads, TCRdb lists one record per CDR3 protein. The sample lists 100,000 or so distinct CDR3 sequences; approximately 22% were seen once. Sequencing was done on a sample of naive CD8+ T cells from blood, with Jurkat cell RNA spiked in. These receptors were taken from a human donor in good health. Some libraries in this study had Jurkat cell RNA spiked in. The CDR3 runs from the conserved cysteine through the conserved F or W. D genes are given only for firm matches.

TRBV29-1,TRBJ2-1,TRBD1,CSVAGQGSNAEQFF
TRBV28,TRBJ2-1,TRBD2,CASSGLAGFNEQFF
TRBV18,TRBJ2-7,.,CASSSSGPRGGSYEQYF
TRBV27,TRBJ1-5,.,CASRKSSNQPQHF
TRBV5-6,TRBJ2-5,.,CASSFSETQYF
TRBV20-1,TRBJ1-5,TRBD1,CSARPDRDAHQPQHF
TRBV20-1,TRBJ2-2,TRBD1,CSARPYDRGGNTGELFF
TRBV19,TRBJ1-5,TRBD1,CASSMQGAQPQHF
TRBV5-6,TRBJ2-1,TRBD2,CASSFGLADTGNEQFF
TRBV7-9,TRBJ2-7,TRBD2,CASGPGLAGVGEQYF
TRBV9,TRBJ1-2,.,CASSVLIPPHYGYTF
TRBV20-1,TRBJ2-3,TRBD2,CSATRLAESTDTQYF
TRBV12-3/TRBV12-4,TRBJ1-1,.,CASSPTLGGTEAFF
TRBV6-2/TRBV6-3,TRBJ1-1,TRBD1,CATIGTVLVTEALF
TRBV7-9,TRBJ2-3,TRBD1,CASSLPTGVDSNTQYF
TRBV6-5,TRBJ2-3,.,CASSYEGFVEDTQYF
TRBV5-4,TRBJ2-7,.,CASSSGLDYEQYF
TRBV20-1,TRBJ2-1,.,CSARPHSAGAINEQFF
TRBV28,TRBJ2-7,TRBD2,CASSLGTSGFITYEQYF
TRBV27,TRBJ2-1,.,CASSSSRSSYNEQFF
TRBV12-3/TRBV12-4,TRBJ1-1,.,CASSPDGRNTEAFF
TRBV4-1,TRBJ2-3,TRBD2,CASSQESGGTDTQYF
TRBV5-5,TRBJ2-7,.,CASSFEGHEQYF
TRBV25-1,TRBJ2-7,.,CASSEGARSYEQYF
TRBV12-3/TRBV12-4,TRBJ2-5,.,CASSSSGVQETQYF
TRBV4-3,TRBJ2-1,.,CASRQRGFNEQFF
TRBV12-3/TRBV12-4,TRBJ2-1,.,CASSLGGVNEQFF
TRBV5-1,TRBJ2-6,.,CASNFVETALSGANVLTF
TRBV4-3,TRBJ1-5,TRBD1,CASSQDRQGGQPQHF
TRBV12-5,TRBJ2-7,.,CASAPDSGYEQYF
TRBV12-3/TRBV12-4,TRBJ2-1,TRBD1,CASTSQGADEQFF
TRBV5-1,TRBJ2-5,.,CASSYLGEPSVTETQYF
TRBV9,TRBJ2-3,TRBD1,CASSFRDRVYTDTQYF
TRBV7-2,TRBJ2-7,.,CASSYGTDKYF
TRBV13,TRBJ2-4,.,CASSLVTGAKNIQYF
TRBV20-1,TRBJ2-4,.,CSARIPDRNIQYF
TRBV4-3,TRBJ1-1,.,CASSPQGSSTEAFF
TRBV4-3,TRBJ2-7,.,CASSQDENYEQYF
TRBV7-9,TRBJ2-2,.,CASSLVGGTGELFF
TRBV2,TRBJ2-2,.,CASKYGELFF
TRBV7-9,TRBJ1-3,.,CASSTERNTIYF
TRBV7-2,TRBJ2-7,.,CASSLFGPSYEQYF
TRBV20-1,TRBJ2-2,TRBD2,CSAREAGGNTGELFF
TRBV3-1,TRBJ2-5,TRBD1,CASSPFTGQYQETQYF
TRBV5-3,TRBJ2-7,TRBD1,CASSLGTGIYEQYF
TRBV10-2,TRBJ2-3,TRBD2,CASSEAGGPPDTQYF
TRBV29-1,TRBJ2-7,TRBD2,CSVDIAGAYEQYF
TRBV30,TRBJ2-3,TRBD1,CAWTTGVGTDTQYF
TRBV6-2/TRBV6-3,TRBJ2-6,TRBD1,CASRNLRDSPSGANVLTF
TRBV30,TRBJ2-2,.,CACATGSGELFF
TRBV2,TRBJ2-2,.,CASSDPSRWGGELFF
TRBV7-9,TRBJ2-3,TRBD2,CASSLGLAGEGDTQYF